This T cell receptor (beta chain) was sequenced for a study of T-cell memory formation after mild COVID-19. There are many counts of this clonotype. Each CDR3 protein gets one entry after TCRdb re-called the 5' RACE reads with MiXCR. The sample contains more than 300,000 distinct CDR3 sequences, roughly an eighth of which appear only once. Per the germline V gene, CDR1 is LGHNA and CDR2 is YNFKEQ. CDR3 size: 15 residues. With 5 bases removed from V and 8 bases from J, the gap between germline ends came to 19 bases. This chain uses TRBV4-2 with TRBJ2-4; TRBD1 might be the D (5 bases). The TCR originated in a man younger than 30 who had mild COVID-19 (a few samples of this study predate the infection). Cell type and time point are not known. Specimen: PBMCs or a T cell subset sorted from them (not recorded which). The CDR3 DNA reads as TGTGCCAGCAGCAAGACCTCAGACCAGACAGACATTCAGTACTTC. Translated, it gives CASSKTSDQTDIQYF.